This T cell receptor (beta chain) was identified during a study of molecular identifiers for immune sequencing clone quantification. Overall study findings and caveats: Even with one million naive cells present, spiked Jurkat TCR RNA from one cell was reportedly detectable.

There are many counts of this clonotype. Its antigen is not known. The CDR3 totals 14 residues. V was pared by 5 bases and J by 3 bases, with 3 bases of the junction left unmatched. Germline lookup yields CDR1 MNHEY and CDR2 SVGEGT. Libraries of bulk TCR were made by previously described methods (with listed TCR primers). From the PCR reads, TCRdb called clonotypes with MiXCR, one entry per CDR3 protein. The table records about 640,000 distinct CDR3 sequences, just under 20% of them present only once. The V gene is TRBV6-2 or TRBV6-3, the J gene TRBJ2-5; 10 nucleotides line up with TRBD2. Sequencing was done on a sample of naive CD8+ T cells from blood, with Jurkat cell RNA spiked in. Subset of the sample: FACS-sorted CD8+CD4-CCR7+CD45RA+ naive T cells. The source is a human donor in good health. Some libraries in this study had Jurkat cell RNA spiked in. CDR3 in amino acids: CASSQGLAEETQYF. Here the CDR3 DNA reads TGTGCCAGCAGTCAAGGACTAGCGGAAGAGACCCAGTACTTC.